The 7 T cell receptor beta chains listed next were all sequenced from one sample in a study of T cell changes during pregnancy in multiple sclerosis. TCRdb keeps only in-frame clones here, not all; method: immunoSEQ multiplex PCR. Among 65,000 to 70,000 clones listed, 91% were seen once. Source: peripheral blood, taken in the first trimester of pregnancy. The origin of the receptors is a female donor with multiple sclerosis, enrolled in a pregnancy study.

The genes are TRBV5-8 and TRBJ2-3; 7 bases are a match to TRBD2. Germline V gene lookup returns CDR1 SGHTS and CDR2 YDEGEE. The CDR3 covers 17 residues. J was trimmed by 5 bases and V by 3 bases; bases with no gene match: 15. The CDR3 is CASSYWSPQRGLDTQYF. The CDR3 DNA reads TGTGCCAGCAGCTATTGGTCCCCTCAGCGGGGCTTAGATACGCAGTATTTT.

This chain uses TRBV7-3 with TRBJ2-3; 8 positions agree with TRBD2. CDR1 is SGHTA, CDR2 FQGTGA, per germline. The trim removed 4 bases at V and 4 bases at J, leaving 10 bases unmatched. CDR3 size: 16 residues. The CDR3 here is CASSSLGLVGSDTQYF. CDR3 DNA: TGTGCCAGCAGCTCCCTGGGACTAGTCGGTTCAGATACGCAGTATTTT.

Here the CDR3 reads CASKTGSSYEQYF. The CDR3 DNA reads TGCGCCAGCAAGACGGGTTCCTCCTACGAGCAGTACTTC. The chain uses TRBV5-1 and TRBJ2-7; D unclear. Germline CDR1 is SGHRS and CDR2 is YFSETQ. This CDR3 contains 13 residues. Trimming stripped 6 bases from V and 0 bases from J, with 10 bases between. Combining the CDR3 with reference TRBV5-1 and TRBJ2-7 gives the whole variable domain KAGVTQTPRYLIKTRGQQVTLSCSPISGHRSVSWYQQTPGQGLQFLFEYFSETQRNKGNFPGRFSGRQFSNSRSEMNVSTLELGDSALYLCASKTGSSYEQYFGPGTRLTVT.

In this sample, this clone turned up once. This chain uses TRBV6-6 with TRBJ1-4; the D is unclear. Germline CDR1 and CDR2: MNHNY and SVGAGI (reference sequence). The CDR3 has 14 amino acids. V was cut by 6 bases and J by 4 bases, with 12 bases left in between. DNA of the CDR3: TGTGCCAGCAGGGGTCCCGGAGGTAATGAAAAACTGTTTTTT. Translating it yields CASRGPGGNEKLFF.

The gene calls are TRBV28 and TRBJ1-5; D not resolved. V was shortened by 5 bases and J by 5 bases, with 13 bases between the two germline ends. This CDR3 comprises 14 residues. Germline CDR1 reads MDHEN; CDR2 reads SYDVKM. CDR3 coding DNA: TGTGCCAGCAGTCCTTGGCAGGACTATCAGCCCCAGCATTTT. Protein product: CASSPWQDYQPQHF.

The chain carries TRBV18 and TRBJ2-2, with D perhaps matching TRBD2 (6 bases). Trimming took off 4 bases at V and 1 base at J, with 13 bases between the two ends. The V gene's germline CDR1 is KGHSH and CDR2 LQKENI. The CDR3 has 16 residues. The DNA for the CDR3 is TGTGCCAGCTCACTTGGGACTGCCAAGAACACCGGGGAGCTGTTTTTT. This encodes CASSLGTAKNTGELFF.

The CDR3 nucleotides read TGTGCCAGCAGCTCGGGAAGGGCGCTTGAAGCTTTCTTT. Protein product: CASSSGRALEAFF. The chain links TRBV5-6 to TRBJ1-1; D remains ambiguous. Germline V gene lookup returns CDR1 SGHDT and CDR2 YYEEEE. The CDR3 totals 13 residues. Trimming took 3 bases from V and 7 from J, leaving 13 bases between them.